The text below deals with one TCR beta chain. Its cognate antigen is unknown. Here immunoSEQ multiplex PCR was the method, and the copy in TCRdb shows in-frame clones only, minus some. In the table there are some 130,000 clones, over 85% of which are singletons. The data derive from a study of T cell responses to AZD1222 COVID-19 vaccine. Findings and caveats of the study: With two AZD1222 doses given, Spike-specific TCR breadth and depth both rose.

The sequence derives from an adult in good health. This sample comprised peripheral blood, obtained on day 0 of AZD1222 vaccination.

Here the CDR3 reads CASSLDRGQNTEAFF. The CDR3 DNA follows: TGTGCCAGCAGCTTAGATCGGGGGCAGAACACTGAAGCTTTCTTT. V usage is TRBV13 and J usage is TRBJ1-1; possible D gene TRBD1, 6 bases. The CDR3 extends over 15 amino acids. Germline loops: CDR1 PRHDT, CDR2 FYEKMQ (reference sequence). Deletions cut 1 base from V and 1 base from J, with 10 bases between.